This is a list of T cell receptor beta chains from one sample in a study of blood T cell repertoires in COVID-19. Some clones are missing from TCRdb's copy, which holds only in-frame ones; the method was immunoSEQ multiplex PCR. Altogether about 360,000 clones are present, 75% to 90% being singletons, with the ten largest covering under 8.5%. Sequenced input: peripheral blood. Receptors were obtained from a woman aged 60 to 75 with COVID-19, enrolled during active disease. CDR3s include the opening cysteine and the closing phenylalanine or tryptophan. A D gene is named only where the DNA matches it firmly. Some rows mark clone size as missing; the rest say once, few, many or name a class of expanded clone.

v_call	cdr3_length	d_call	clone_size	j_call	cdr3_nt	cdr3_aa
TRBV2	13	TRBD1	.	TRBJ1-2	TGTGCCAGCAGTGGACAGGGCAACTATGGCTACACCTTC	CASSGQGNYGYTF
TRBV7-2	16	TRBD2	.	TRBJ2-3	TGTGCCAGCAGCTTAAAAAGCGGGACGTACGCAGATACGCAGTATTTT	CASSLKSGTYADTQYF
TRBV5-1	15	.	.	TRBJ1-5	TGCGCCAGCAGCTTGGGGTCAGTTAGCAATCAGCCCCAGCATTTT	CASSLGSVSNQPQHF
TRBV10-2	14	TRBD2	.	TRBJ2-7	TGCGCCAGCAGCACTAGCGGGGGGGTCGACGAGCAGTACTTC	CASSTSGGVDEQYF
TRBV7-8	15	.	.	TRBJ1-1	TGTGCCAGCAGCTTAGCGCGGGTCATGAACACTGAAGCTTTCTTT	CASSLARVMNTEAFF
TRBV19	15	TRBD1	.	TRBJ1-2	TGTGCCAGTAGTACCGGGACAGGGCGTTTTCGAGGCTACACCTTC	CASSTGTGRFRGYTF
TRBV6-4	13	.	.	TRBJ1-1	TGTGCCAGCAGTGCGAGGGATGGTACTGAAGCTTTCTTT	CASSARDGTEAFF
TRBV9	16	TRBD2	.	TRBJ2-3	TGTGCCAGCAGCCGACAGGCGGGGGGTAGCGTAGATACGCAGTATTTT	CASSRQAGGSVDTQYF
TRBV18	11	.	.	TRBJ1-2	TGTGCCAGCTCACCACAGAGCGGCTACACCTTC	CASSPQSGYTF
TRBV2	14	.	.	TRBJ1-2	TGTGCCAGCCAAACAGGGTTCGATCCTTATGGCTACACCTTC	CASQTGFDPYGYTF
TRBV6-6	15	.	.	TRBJ2-1	TGTGCCAGCAGCCCTAGGGAGGGGACAAACAATGAGCAGTTCTTC	CASSPREGTNNEQFF
TRBV30	13	TRBD1	.	TRBJ1-6	TGTGCCTGTACCGGGACAGGGTCTTCACCCCTCCACTTT	CACTGTGSSPLHF
TRBV4-3	13	TRBD2	.	TRBJ2-1	TGCGCCAGCAGCCCGGGACTAGCGGGAGAGCAGTTCTTC	CASSPGLAGEQFF
TRBV2	16	TRBD1	.	TRBJ1-3	TGTGCCAGCAGTGAGGGTCAGGGGGCGGCTGGAAACACCATATATTTT	CASSEGQGAAGNTIYF
TRBV9	18	TRBD2	.	TRBJ2-1	TGTGCCAGCAGCGTAGATTTGACTAGCGGGGGGGTATACAATGAGCAGTTCTTC	CASSVDLTSGGVYNEQFF
TRBV14	16	TRBD1	.	TRBJ2-1	TGTGCCAGCAGCCCAAAAGCCGGGACAGGGGACAATGAGCAGTTCTTC	CASSPKAGTGDNEQFF
TRBV27	15	.	.	TRBJ1-4	TGTGCCAGCAGTTTAGTAGGGGCTCTTAATGAAAAACTGTTTTTT	CASSLVGALNEKLFF
TRBV7-3	13	.	.	TRBJ1-2	TGTGCCAGCAGTCCCACACAGGACTATGGCTACACCTTC	CASSPTQDYGYTF
TRBV27	13	TRBD2	.	TRBJ2-3	TGTGCCAGTCGACTAGCCGGGCCAGATACGCAGTATTTT	CASRLAGPDTQYF
TRBV19	13	.	.	TRBJ2-7	TGTGCCAGTAGTCTACAGGGTCTGTACGAGCAGTACTTC	CASSLQGLYEQYF
TRBV6-5	15	.	.	TRBJ2-3	TGTGCCAGCAGTCGCAACAGGGACCTCACAGATACGCAGTATTTT	CASSRNRDLTDTQYF
TRBV11-2	13	.	.	TRBJ1-1	TGTGCCAGCAGCTTAGGCGCGGGGACTGAAGCTTTCTTT	CASSLGAGTEAFF
TRBV7-9	15	TRBD1	.	TRBJ1-3	TGTGCCAGCAGGCCCGGGACAGGGAACGGAAACACCATATATTTT	CASRPGTGNGNTIYF
TRBV3-1/TRBV3-2	16	TRBD1	.	TRBJ1-4	TGTGCCAGCAGCGGTAGAAAGGACAGGGGGAATGAAAAACTGTTTTTT	CASSGRKDRGNEKLFF
TRBV7-6	17	.	.	TRBJ1-1	TGTGCCAGCAGCTTGGTCCCAGTTGGGGCCGGCAACACTGAAGCTTTCTTT	CASSLVPVGAGNTEAFF
TRBV19	18	.	few	TRBJ1-5	TGTGCCAGTAGTATGGAGCTAGCGGGGCCCCCGGGAAATCAGCCCCAGCATTTT	CASSMELAGPPGNQPQHF
TRBV18	15	TRBD1	.	TRBJ1-2	TGTGCCAGCTCACGTGACAGGGATTCTAACTATGGCTACACCTTC	CASSRDRDSNYGYTF
TRBV19	16	TRBD2	.	TRBJ2-1	TGTGCCAGTAGTATATGGGTTAGCGGGGGGAACAATGAGCAGTTCTTC	CASSIWVSGGNNEQFF
TRBV4-3	17	.	.	TRBJ2-1	TGCGCCAGCAGCCAAGATCTAGGGTGGGGGGGCAACAATGAGCAGTTCTTC	CASSQDLGWGGNNEQFF
TRBV5-1	15	TRBD2	.	TRBJ2-5	TGCGCCAGCCGCTTAGCGGGGGCGTCCCAAGAGACCCAGTACTTC	CASRLAGASQETQYF
TRBV24-1	13	TRBD1	.	TRBJ2-5	TGTGCCACCAGTGAACCGGGACAGCCTACCCAGTACTTC	CATSEPGQPTQYF
TRBV4-1	15	TRBD2	many	TRBJ2-5	TGCGCCAGCGGAAAACTAGCGGGGGAGGGAGAGACCCAGTACTTC	CASGKLAGEGETQYF
TRBV5-1	14	TRBD1	.	TRBJ1-2	TGCGCCAGCAGCTTACCGGGACAGGCTTATGGCTACACCTTC	CASSLPGQAYGYTF
TRBV5-4	16	TRBD1	.	TRBJ1-1	TGTGCCAGCAGCGACATAACAGGGGCCTTGAACACTGAAGCTTTCTTT	CASSDITGALNTEAFF
TRBV7-9	14	.	once	TRBJ2-1	TGTGCCAGCAGCTTAGAGGGCGGGGCTTATGAGCAGTTCTTC	CASSLEGGAYEQFF
TRBV12-3/TRBV12-4	12	.	once	TRBJ2-7	TGTGCCAGCAGTTTAGGTCCCAGAACTACGTACTTC	CASSLGPRTTYF
TRBV9	14	.	.	TRBJ2-7	TGTGCCAGCAGCGTAGGACCGGAGGGGTTTGGGCAGTACTTC	CASSVGPEGFGQYF
TRBV6-6	19	TRBD2	.	TRBJ2-3	TGTGCCAGCAGTCCCCCTCACCCCACTAGCGTGGGGAGCACAGATACGCAGTATTTT	CASSPPHPTSVGSTDTQYF
TRBV11-2	16	TRBD2	once	TRBJ2-7	TGTGCCAGCAGCTTGAGCAGATTCGGGGGGACCTACGAGCAGTACTTC	CASSLSRFGGTYEQYF
TRBV12-5	15	TRBD1	.	TRBJ2-4	TGTGCTAGTGGGGACAGGGGTCTGGGCAAAAACATTCAGTACTTC	CASGDRGLGKNIQYF
TRBV18	13	TRBD1	.	TRBJ1-2	TGTGCCAGCTCATTGCGGACAGGGGATTGCTACACCTTC	CASSLRTGDCYTF
TRBV7-6	14	.	few	TRBJ2-5	TGTGCCAGCAGCTGGGTGGGGGCACGGGAGACCCAGTACTTC	CASSWVGARETQYF
TRBV11-2	16	TRBD2	.	TRBJ2-3	TGTGCCAGCAGCCCCGGGACTAGCGGCCTCACAGATACGCAGTATTTT	CASSPGTSGLTDTQYF
TRBV19	15	TRBD1	once	TRBJ1-4	TGTGCCAGTAGTCCACCGGGGACAGTTAATGAAAAACTGTTTTTT	CASSPPGTVNEKLFF
TRBV30	14	TRBD1	.	TRBJ1-1	TGTGCCTGGACCCTGACAGGGAGATACACTGAAGCTTTCTTT	CAWTLTGRYTEAFF
TRBV7-9	15	.	.	TRBJ2-3	TGTGCCAGCAGCCGGCGGGTTTCCGCCCCAGATACGCAGTATTTT	CASSRRVSAPDTQYF
TRBV5-1	14	TRBD1	.	TRBJ1-3	TGCGCCAGCAGCCTCGGGACAGACGGAAACACCATATATTTT	CASSLGTDGNTIYF
TRBV19	14	TRBD1	few	TRBJ1-2	TGTGCCAGTAGTGTTGACAGGGGCCCCGGCGGCTACACCTTC	CASSVDRGPGGYTF
TRBV11-2	16	TRBD1	.	TRBJ2-5	TGTGCCAGCAGCTTAGAGTGGGACAGGCTAGTGGAGACCCAGTACTTC	CASSLEWDRLVETQYF
TRBV14	11	.	once	TRBJ2-7	TGTGCCAGCAACGACTACTACGAGCAGTACTTC	CASNDYYEQYF
TRBV2	13	.	.	TRBJ1-2	TGTGCCAGCAATAGGGACACTAACTATGGCTACACCTTC	CASNRDTNYGYTF
TRBV10-3	15	.	.	TRBJ1-1	TGTGCCATCAGTGAGGCGGGACTGATGAACACTGAAGCTTTCTTT	CAISEAGLMNTEAFF
TRBV6-6	15	TRBD1	.	TRBJ1-1	TGTGCCAGCAGAATCGACGGACAGGGGTCGGGTGAAGCTTTCTTT	CASRIDGQGSGEAFF
TRBV2	13	.	.	TRBJ2-1	TGTGCCAGCAGTTTGGACTACCTTCATGAGCAGTTCTTC	CASSLDYLHEQFF
TRBV27	10	.	.	TRBJ2-7	TGTGCCAGCAGTTTACTCGAGCAGTACTTC	CASSLLEQYF